There are a few counts of the clone carrying this TCR beta chain. Germline CDR1 and CDR2: MNHEY and SVGAGI. The CDR3 contains 15 residues. V was trimmed by 0 bases and J by 5 bases, leaving 14 bases between them. This sample stems from a study of PD-L1 blockade in urothelial cancer. Libraries were prepared by immunoSEQ multiplex PCR; TCRdb keeps only in-frame clonotypes and omits some of them. The data hold 60,000 to 75,000 clones, with 86% observed a single time. The sample's time point: pretreatment peripheral blood. The sequence was obtained from a man in his sixties with urothelial cancer. This rearrangement joins TRBV6-5 to TRBJ2-7; TRBD2 is a possible D gene (5 bases). Sequenced here: PBMCs, sampled around atezolizumab (anti-PD-L1) treatment. Here the CDR3 DNA reads TGTGCCAGCAGTTACTCCGGGGTTTCGACGGACGAGCAGTACTTC. Translation gives CASSYSGVSTDEQYF.